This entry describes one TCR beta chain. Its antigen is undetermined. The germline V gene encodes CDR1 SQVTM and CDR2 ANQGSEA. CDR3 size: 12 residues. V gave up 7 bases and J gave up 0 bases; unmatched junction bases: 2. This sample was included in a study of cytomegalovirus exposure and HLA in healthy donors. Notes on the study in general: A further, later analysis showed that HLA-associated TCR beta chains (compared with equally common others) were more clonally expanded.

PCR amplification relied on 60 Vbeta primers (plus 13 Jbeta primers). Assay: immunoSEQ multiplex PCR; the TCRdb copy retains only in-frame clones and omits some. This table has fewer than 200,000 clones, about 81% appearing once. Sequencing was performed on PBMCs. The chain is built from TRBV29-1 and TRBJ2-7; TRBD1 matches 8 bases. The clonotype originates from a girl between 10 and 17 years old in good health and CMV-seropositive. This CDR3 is CSATGDSYEQYF. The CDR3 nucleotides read TGCAGCGCGACAGGGGACTCCTACGAGCAGTACTTC.